This T cell receptor beta chain was recorded in a study of blood T cell repertoires in COVID-19. As handled by the study authors: Quantification of nucleated cells was approximated via reference gene primer amplification. Libraries were prepared by immunoSEQ multiplex PCR; TCRdb keeps only in-frame clonotypes and omits some of them. For V, J and clone size, that table is used; D and trimming come from the DNA. The repertoire includes about 120,000 clones, 85% to 90% of them detected once, and almost 30% sits in the top ten. The sample taken for sequencing was peripheral blood. The source is a woman in her 70s with acute or convalescent COVID-19.

The CDR3 region has the DNA TGTGCCACCAGTGATGTGGGGGGGCCCTCAGATACGCAGTATTTT. Translating gives CATSDVGGPSDTQYF. The chain couples TRBV24-1 to TRBJ2-3, with TRBD2 as a possible D gene (7 bases). Trimming shortened V by 3 bases and J by 4 bases, and 13 bases separated the two germline ends. The CDR3 contains 15 residues. Germline lookup yields CDR1 KGHDR and CDR2 SFDVKD.